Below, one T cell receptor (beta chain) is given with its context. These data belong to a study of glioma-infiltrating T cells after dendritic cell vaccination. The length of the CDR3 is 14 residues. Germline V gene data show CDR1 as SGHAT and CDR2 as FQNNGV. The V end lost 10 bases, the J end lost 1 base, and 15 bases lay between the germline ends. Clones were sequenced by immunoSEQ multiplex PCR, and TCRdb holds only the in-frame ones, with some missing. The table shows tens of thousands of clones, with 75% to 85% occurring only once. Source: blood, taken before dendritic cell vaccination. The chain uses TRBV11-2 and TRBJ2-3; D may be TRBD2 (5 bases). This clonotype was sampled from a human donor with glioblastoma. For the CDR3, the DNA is TGTGCCACCATAGACTACGTTCGCACAGATACGCAGTATTTT. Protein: CATIDYVRTDTQYF.